Below, 19 T cell receptor beta chains from the same sample are listed, as sequenced in a study of cytomegalovirus exposure and HLA in healthy donors. Primers included in the PCR were 60 Vbeta and 13 Jbeta primers. Produced via immunoSEQ multiplex PCR; TCRdb's table is partial and in-frame only. The sample carries 150,000 to 200,000 clones, around three quarters recorded once. Sequencing was carried out using PBMCs. These receptors were collected from a man aged 35 to 55 in good health and CMV-seropositive.

This chain links TRBV6-6 with TRBJ2-3; possibly TRBD2 for D (6 bases). This CDR3 is 12 amino acids long. Germline lookup yields CDR1 MNHNY and CDR2 SVGAGI (reference sequence). The V and J ends lost 4 bases and 4 bases respectively, with 6 bases between them. The CDR3: CASSLAADTQYF. In DNA, the CDR3 is TGTGCCAGCAGTTTAGCGGCAGATACGCAGTATTTT.

J is TRBJ2-7 and V is TRBV9, with TRBD1 identical over 8 bases. The germline CDR1 and CDR2 sequences are SGDLS and YYNGEE. The CDR3 has 16 amino acids. V dropped 4 bases and J dropped 4; count of bases not matched to a gene: 13. The CDR3, as DNA: TGTGCCAGCAGCACCGGGGCAGGGGGCGGAGGGTACGAGCAGTACTTC. Its protein is CASSTGAGGGGYEQYF.

This clone was seen more than once but under ten times. The V gene is TRBV28, the J gene TRBJ1-1; no firm D call. Germline V gene lookup returns CDR1 MDHEN and CDR2 SYDVKM. This CDR3 comprises 13 residues. Trimming stripped 8 bases from V and 1 base from J, with 11 bases between. In DNA, the CDR3 is TGTGCCAGCTGGCGGAACACGAACACTGAAGCTTTCTTT. Translated: CASWRNTNTEAFF.

The sample holds a few counts of this clone. V and J are TRBV4-2 and TRBJ1-5; TRBD1 might be the D (5 bases). CDR3 size: 17 residues. Germline CDR1 LGHNA, CDR2 YNFKEQ. Trimming left V 3 bases short and J 4 bases short, with 19 bases between. This CDR3 is CASSQVGTREGNQPQHF. CDR3 DNA: TGTGCCAGCAGCCAGGTCGGGACCCGGGAGGGGAATCAGCCCCAGCATTTT.

The chain uses TRBV10-3 and TRBJ1-6; 8 positions match TRBD1. CDR1 is ENHRY, CDR2 SYGVKD, per germline. The CDR3 has 13 amino acids. Germline trimming cut 9 bases from V and 7 bases from J; bases unmatched to any gene: 5. For the CDR3, the DNA is TGTGCCATTGGACAGGGAGACAATTCACCCCTCCACTTT. Translated, it gives CAIGQGDNSPLHF.

This clone was observed a few times. The genes are TRBV5-5 and TRBJ2-7, with 9 bases that match TRBD1. The V segment lost 4 bases and the J segment 3 bases; nucleotides outside the gene matches: 11. Per germline, CDR1 SGHKS and CDR2 YYEKEE (reference sequence). CDR3 size: 16 residues. This CDR3 reads CASSHAPPGQGYEQYF. CDR3 nucleotides: TGTGCCAGCAGCCACGCACCACCGGGACAGGGCTACGAGCAGTACTTC.

This sequence joins TRBV9 and TRBJ1-1; D perhaps matches TRBD1 (6 bases). The germline gives CDR1 SGDLS, CDR2 YYNGEE. With 1 base removed from V and 5 bases from J, the gap between germline ends came to 9 bases. The CDR3 contains 13 residues. The CDR3 bases are TGTGCCAGCAGCGTATCCACAGGGACTGAAGCTTTCTTT. It encodes CASSVSTGTEAFF.

The chain uses TRBV7-2 and TRBJ1-1; D not certain. There are 14 residues in the CDR3. Germline V gene lookup returns CDR1 SGHTA and CDR2 FQGNSA. V gave up 2 bases and J gave up 2 bases, with 9 bases separating them. Here the CDR3 reads CASSLPPHNTEAFF. CDR3 DNA: TGTGCCAGCAGCTTACCGCCACACAACACTGAAGCTTTCTTT.

This clone turned up a few times. V is TRBV19 and J is TRBJ2-6; a possible D gene is TRBD1 (5 bases). Looked up from germline, CDR1 is LNHDA and CDR2 is SQIVND (reference sequence). V was shortened by 5 bases and J by 0 bases, with 17 bases between the two germline ends. The CDR3 spans 18 residues. The CDR3 here is CASSPQTATASGANVLTF. In DNA form, the CDR3 reads TGTGCCAGTAGTCCGCAGACAGCTACGGCCTCTGGGGCCAACGTCCTGACTTTC.

The chain joins TRBV28 to TRBJ1-2; D uncertain. Germline V CDR1 and CDR2: MDHEN, SYDVKM. The CDR3 extends over 14 amino acids. Trimming pared 4 bases from V and 0 bases from J, leaving 9 bases between. As DNA, the CDR3 is TGTGCCAGCAGTTACGCGGTGCCTAACTATGGCTACACCTTC. Protein sequence: CASSYAVPNYGYTF.

J is TRBJ1-4 and V is TRBV14; D may be TRBD1 (6 bases). The V gene's germline CDR1 is SGHDN and CDR2 FVKESK. Trimming removed 3 bases from V and 0 bases from J, with 8 bases in between. This CDR3 has 15 amino acids. The CDR3 sequence is CASSQDSPTNEKLFF. For the CDR3, the DNA is TGTGCCAGCAGCCAGGACAGCCCAACTAATGAAAAACTGTTTTTT.

The V call is TRBV6-5, the J call TRBJ1-2; maybe TRBD1 (6 bases). This CDR3 contains 16 residues. Germline lookup yields CDR1 MNHEY and CDR2 SVGAGI. V was trimmed by 0 bases and J by 4 bases, leaving 15 bases between them. CDR3 protein: CASSYSAGDVGYGYTF. In DNA, the CDR3 is TGTGCCAGCAGTTACTCGGCAGGGGACGTTGGCTATGGCTACACCTTC.

V gene TRBV6-5 combines with J gene TRBJ1-5, with D possibly matching TRBD1 (5 bases). Trimming shortened V by 4 bases and J by 4 bases, and 8 bases separated the two germline ends. The CDR3 spans 13 residues. The germline V gene encodes CDR1 MNHEY and CDR2 SVGAGI. The CDR3 loop is CASSWGRNQPQHF. The CDR3 bases are TGTGCCAGCAGTTGGGGCAGGAATCAGCCCCAGCATTTT.

This clone was observed a single time. The chain combines TRBV6-6 with TRBJ1-2, with TRBD1 identical over 12 bases. With 6 bases clipped from V and 7 bases from J, the junction kept 9 bases outside the gene matches. Germline assignment: CDR1 MNHNY and CDR2 SVGAGI (reference sequence). The CDR3 length is 15 residues. The CDR3 spells CASSLMGQGAGGYTF. The CDR3 DNA reads as TGTGCCAGCAGCCTTATGGGACAGGGGGCCGGTGGCTACACCTTC.

V is TRBV5-4 and J is TRBJ1-6, with TRBD1 identical over 9 bases. V lost 4 bases to trimming and J lost 6 bases; unmatched junction nucleotides: 5. The CDR3 contains 15 residues. Germline CDR1 reads SGHNT; CDR2 reads YYREEE (reference sequence). Here the CDR3 reads CASSVGTGTNSPLHF. The CDR3 nucleotides read TGTGCCAGCAGCGTCGGGACAGGGACTAATTCACCCCTCCACTTT.

The V and J genes are TRBV28 and TRBJ2-7; 12 nucleotides match TRBD1. CDR1 and CDR2 from the germline V gene are MDHEN and SYDVKM. The junction had 4 bases not matched to a gene; V was cut back by 3 bases and J by 4 bases. The CDR3 covers 15 residues. CDR3 amino acids: CASSLGTGGSYEQYF. CDR3 in DNA: TGTGCCAGCAGTTTGGGGACAGGGGGCTCATACGAGCAGTACTTC.

There are a few counts of this clone. J is TRBJ2-4 and V is TRBV11-3; 7 bases align to TRBD1. The V segment lost 1 base and the J segment 7 bases; nucleotides outside the gene matches: 4. The CDR3 length is 14 residues. Germline V gene lookup returns CDR1 SGHNT and CDR2 YENEEA. Here the CDR3 DNA reads TGTGCCAGCAGCTTAGGACAGGGTCTGAACATTCAGTACTTC. Amino acid sequence: CASSLGQGLNIQYF.

The V and J genes are TRBV6-5 and TRBJ1-2; TRBD1 aligns across 8 bases. With V trimmed by 6 bases and J by 5 bases, 8 bases remained unmatched. CDR3 size: 14 residues. Germline V gives CDR1 MNHEY, CDR2 SVGAGI. The CDR3 region is CASRRGQGLYGYTF. For the CDR3, the DNA is TGTGCCAGCAGACGAGGACAGGGCCTTTATGGCTACACCTTC.

The V and J genes are TRBV15 and TRBJ1-3; D is uncertain. CDR3 size: 13 residues. Trimming stripped 1 base from V and 4 bases from J, with 5 bases between. Germline CDR1 reads LNHNV; CDR2 reads YYDKDF (reference sequence). The chain's CDR3 is CATSRAGGNTIYF. The CDR3 DNA is TGTGCCACCAGCAGAGCCGGGGGAAACACCATATATTTT.